This TCR beta chain was sequenced for a study of cytomegalovirus exposure and HLA in healthy donors. General study findings and limits: Versus the approximately 670-donor mean, an Asian-associated ancestry cluster reportedly showed fewer N-insertions in a later analysis. An analysis done earlier found most TCR beta V segments productive about 87% or about 30% of the time. In a later analysis, CMV-associated beta chains were mostly HLA-associated, it appeared.

This clone was seen only a few times. What it recognizes is unknown. This PCR relied on a set of 60 Vbeta primers and 13 Jbeta primers. Some clones are missing from TCRdb's copy, which holds only in-frame ones; the method was immunoSEQ multiplex PCR. The sample includes about 140,000 clones, around two thirds of them seen just once. In germline, CDR1 is SSHAT, CDR2 FNYEAQ (reference sequence). The V and J ends lost 1 base and 9 bases, in that order; junction bases with no gene match: 4. The CDR3 covers 14 residues. Healthy bone marrow donors supplied every sample. The sequence derives from a woman aged 55-75 years in good health and CMV-seropositive. The chain employs TRBV7-7 and TRBJ2-1; 9 bases are a match to TRBD2. The sample comprised PBMCs. The CDR3 DNA sequence: TGTGCCAGCAGCTTAGTAGCGGGAGAGGGTGAGCAGTTCTTC. Translating it yields CASSLVAGEGEQFF.